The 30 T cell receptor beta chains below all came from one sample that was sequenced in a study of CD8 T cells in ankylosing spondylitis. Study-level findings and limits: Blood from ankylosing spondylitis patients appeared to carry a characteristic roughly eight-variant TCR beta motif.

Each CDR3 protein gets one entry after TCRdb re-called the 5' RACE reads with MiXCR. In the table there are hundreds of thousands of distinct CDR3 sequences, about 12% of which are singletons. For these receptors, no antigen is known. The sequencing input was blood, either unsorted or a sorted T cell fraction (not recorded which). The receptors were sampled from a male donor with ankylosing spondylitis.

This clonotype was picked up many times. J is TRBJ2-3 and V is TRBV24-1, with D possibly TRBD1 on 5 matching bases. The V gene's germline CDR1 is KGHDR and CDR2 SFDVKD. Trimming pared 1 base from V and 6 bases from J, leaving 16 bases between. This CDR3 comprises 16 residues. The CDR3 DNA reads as TGTGCCACCAGTGATTTCCGCAGGGATGGGGCTGATACGCAGTATTTT. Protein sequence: CATSDFRRDGADTQYF.

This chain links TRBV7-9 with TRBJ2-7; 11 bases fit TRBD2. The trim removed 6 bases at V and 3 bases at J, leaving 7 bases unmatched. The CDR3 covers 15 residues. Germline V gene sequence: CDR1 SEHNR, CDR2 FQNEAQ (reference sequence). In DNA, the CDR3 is TGTGCCAGCAGTCCTTCGACTAGCGGGGTCTACGAGCAGTACTTC. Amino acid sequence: CASSPSTSGVYEQYF.

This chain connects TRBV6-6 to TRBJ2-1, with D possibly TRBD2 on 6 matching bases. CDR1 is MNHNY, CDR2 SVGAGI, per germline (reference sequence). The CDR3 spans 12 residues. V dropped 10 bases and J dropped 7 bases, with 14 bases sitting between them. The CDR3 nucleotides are TGTGCCACCGAGGAGGGCGAGAATGAGCAGTTCTTC. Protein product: CATEEGENEQFF.

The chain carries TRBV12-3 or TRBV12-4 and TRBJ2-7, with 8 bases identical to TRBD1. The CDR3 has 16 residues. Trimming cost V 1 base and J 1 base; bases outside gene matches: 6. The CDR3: CASSLGARGQSYEQYF. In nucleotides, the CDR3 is TGTGCCAGCAGTTTAGGCGCCAGGGGGCAATCCTACGAGCAGTACTTC.

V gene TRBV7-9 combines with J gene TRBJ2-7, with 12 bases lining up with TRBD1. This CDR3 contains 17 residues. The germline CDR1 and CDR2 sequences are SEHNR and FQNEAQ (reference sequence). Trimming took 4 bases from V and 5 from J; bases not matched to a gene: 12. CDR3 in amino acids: CASSWDRGRKKSHEQYF. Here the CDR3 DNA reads TGTGCCAGCAGCTGGGACAGGGGGCGCAAAAAGTCCCACGAGCAGTACTTC.

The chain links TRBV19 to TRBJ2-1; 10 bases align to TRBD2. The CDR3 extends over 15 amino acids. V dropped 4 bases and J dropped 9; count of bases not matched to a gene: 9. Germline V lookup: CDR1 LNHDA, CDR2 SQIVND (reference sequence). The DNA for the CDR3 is TGTGCCAGTAGTAGGGGTCGAGCGGGGGGGCGTGAGCAGTTCTTC. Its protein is CASSRGRAGGREQFF.

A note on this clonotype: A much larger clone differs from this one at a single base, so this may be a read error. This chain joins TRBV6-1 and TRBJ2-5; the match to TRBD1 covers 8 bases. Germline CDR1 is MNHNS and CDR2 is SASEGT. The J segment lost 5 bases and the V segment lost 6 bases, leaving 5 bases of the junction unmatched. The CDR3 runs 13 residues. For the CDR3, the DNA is TGTGCCAGCAGGCAGGGGGCTTGGGAGACCCAGTACTTC. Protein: CASRQGAWETQYF.

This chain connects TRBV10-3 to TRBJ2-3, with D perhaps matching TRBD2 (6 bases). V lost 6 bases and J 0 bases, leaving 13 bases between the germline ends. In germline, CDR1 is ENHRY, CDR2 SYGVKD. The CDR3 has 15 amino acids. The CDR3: CAIRRDWASTDTQYF. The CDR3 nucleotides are TGTGCCATCAGGCGGGACTGGGCGAGCACAGATACGCAGTATTTT.

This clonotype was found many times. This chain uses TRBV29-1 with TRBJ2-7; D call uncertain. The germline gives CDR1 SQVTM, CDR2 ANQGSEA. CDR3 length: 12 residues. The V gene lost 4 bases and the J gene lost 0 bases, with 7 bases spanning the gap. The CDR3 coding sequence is TGCAGCGTTGGTCCCTCCTCCTACGAGCAGTACTTC. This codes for CSVGPSSYEQYF.

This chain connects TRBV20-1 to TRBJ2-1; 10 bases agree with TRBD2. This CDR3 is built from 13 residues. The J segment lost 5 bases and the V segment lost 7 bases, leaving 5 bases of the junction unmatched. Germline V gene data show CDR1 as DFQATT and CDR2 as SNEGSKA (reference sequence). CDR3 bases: TGCAGTGAAGGGACTAGCGTTAACAATGAGCAGTTCTTC. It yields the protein CSEGTSVNNEQFF.

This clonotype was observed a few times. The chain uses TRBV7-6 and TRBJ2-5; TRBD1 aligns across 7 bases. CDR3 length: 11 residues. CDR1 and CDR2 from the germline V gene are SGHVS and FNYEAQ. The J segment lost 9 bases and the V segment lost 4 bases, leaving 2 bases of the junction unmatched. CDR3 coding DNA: TGTGCCAGCAGCTCGAGGGGGCCCCAGTACTTC. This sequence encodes CASSSRGPQYF.

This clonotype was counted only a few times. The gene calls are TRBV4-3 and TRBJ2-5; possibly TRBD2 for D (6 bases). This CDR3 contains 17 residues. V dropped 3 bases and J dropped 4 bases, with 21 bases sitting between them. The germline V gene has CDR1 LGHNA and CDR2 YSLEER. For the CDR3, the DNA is TGCGCCAGCAGCCAGGACCCCCCCGGACTATCAGTAGAGACCCAGTACTTC. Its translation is CASSQDPPGLSVETQYF.

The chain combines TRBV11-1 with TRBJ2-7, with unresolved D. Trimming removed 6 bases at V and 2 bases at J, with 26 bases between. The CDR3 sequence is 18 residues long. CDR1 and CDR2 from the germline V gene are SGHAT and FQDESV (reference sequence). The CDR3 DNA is TGTGCCAGCAGGAGAACGATACCAAGTCTCCACCGCCCCTACGAGCAGTACTTC. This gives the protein CASRRTIPSLHRPYEQYF.

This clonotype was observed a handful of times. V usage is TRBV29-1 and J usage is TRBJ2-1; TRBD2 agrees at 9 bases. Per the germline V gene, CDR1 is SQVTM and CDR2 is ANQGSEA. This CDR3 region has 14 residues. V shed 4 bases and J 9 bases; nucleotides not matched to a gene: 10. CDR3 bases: TGCAGCGTTGCGTTTCGGCTAGCGGGGAGTGAGCAGTTCTTC. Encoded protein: CSVAFRLAGSEQFF.

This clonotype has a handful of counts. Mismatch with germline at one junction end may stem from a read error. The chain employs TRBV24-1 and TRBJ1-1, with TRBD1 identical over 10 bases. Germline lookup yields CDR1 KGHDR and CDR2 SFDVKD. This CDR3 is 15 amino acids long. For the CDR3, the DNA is TGTGCCACCAGTGACCCGGGACAGGGGAACGCTGAAGCTTTCTTT. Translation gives CATSDPGQGNAEAFF.

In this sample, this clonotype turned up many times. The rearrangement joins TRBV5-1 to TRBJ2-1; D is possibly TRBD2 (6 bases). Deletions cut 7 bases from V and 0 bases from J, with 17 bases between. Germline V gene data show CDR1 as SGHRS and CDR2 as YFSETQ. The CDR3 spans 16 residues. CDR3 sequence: CASLSGLGGSYNEQFF. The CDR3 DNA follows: TGCGCCAGCCTCTCCGGGTTGGGAGGCTCCTACAATGAGCAGTTCTTC.

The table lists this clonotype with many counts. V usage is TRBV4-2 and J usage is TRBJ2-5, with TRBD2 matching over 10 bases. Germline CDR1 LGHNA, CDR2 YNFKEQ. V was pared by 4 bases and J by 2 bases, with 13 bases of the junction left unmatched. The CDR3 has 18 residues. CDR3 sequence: CASSRDPLAGGPQETQYF. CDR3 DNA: TGTGCCAGCAGCCGGGACCCTTTAGCGGGAGGACCACAAGAGACCCAGTACTTC.

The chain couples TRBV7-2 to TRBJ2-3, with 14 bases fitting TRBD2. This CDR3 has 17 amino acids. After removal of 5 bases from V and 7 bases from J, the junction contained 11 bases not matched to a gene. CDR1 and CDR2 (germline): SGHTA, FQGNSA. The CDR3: CASSVRGLAGVKNTQYF. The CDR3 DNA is TGTGCCAGCAGCGTAAGGGGACTAGCGGGAGTAAAAAATACGCAGTATTTT.

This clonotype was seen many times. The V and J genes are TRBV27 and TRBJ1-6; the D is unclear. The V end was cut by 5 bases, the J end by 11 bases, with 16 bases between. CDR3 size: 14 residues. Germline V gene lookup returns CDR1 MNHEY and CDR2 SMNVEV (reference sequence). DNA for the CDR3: TGTGCCAGCAGTCCTCAGCCTTTAGGGACACCCCTCCACTTT. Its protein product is CASSPQPLGTPLHF.

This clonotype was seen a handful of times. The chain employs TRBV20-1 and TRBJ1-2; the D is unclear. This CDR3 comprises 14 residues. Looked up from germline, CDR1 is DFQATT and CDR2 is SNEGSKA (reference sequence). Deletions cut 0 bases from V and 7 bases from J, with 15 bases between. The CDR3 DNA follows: TGCAGTGCTAGAGATTCCCGGCTGGTGGTTGGCTACACCTTC. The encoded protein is CSARDSRLVVGYTF.

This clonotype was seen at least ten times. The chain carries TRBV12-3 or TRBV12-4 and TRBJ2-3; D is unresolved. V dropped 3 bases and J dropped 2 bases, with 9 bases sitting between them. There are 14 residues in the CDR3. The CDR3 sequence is CASSFNGYTDTQYF. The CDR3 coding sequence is TGTGCCAGCAGTTTCAATGGGTACACAGATACGCAGTATTTT.

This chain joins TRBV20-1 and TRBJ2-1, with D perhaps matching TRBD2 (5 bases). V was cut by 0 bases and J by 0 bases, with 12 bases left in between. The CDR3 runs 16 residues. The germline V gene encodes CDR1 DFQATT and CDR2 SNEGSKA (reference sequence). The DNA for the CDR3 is TGCAGTGCTAGAGAATTGGGTCGGGGCTCCTACAATGAGCAGTTCTTC. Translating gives CSARELGRGSYNEQFF.

The CDR3 reads CASSPLGGGSNEQFF. The DNA of the CDR3 is TGTGCCAGCTCACCACTTGGCGGGGGGTCCAATGAGCAGTTCTTC. The rearrangement joins TRBV18 to TRBJ2-1, with 8 bases matching TRBD2. This CDR3 region has 15 residues. Germline values: CDR1 KGHSH, CDR2 LQKENI. The trim removed 1 base at V and 6 bases at J, leaving 5 bases unmatched.

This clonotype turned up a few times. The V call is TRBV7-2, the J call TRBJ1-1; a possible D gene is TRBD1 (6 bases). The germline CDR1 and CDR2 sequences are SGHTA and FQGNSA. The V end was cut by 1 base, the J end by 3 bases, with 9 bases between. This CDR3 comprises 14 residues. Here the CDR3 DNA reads TGTGCCAGCAGCTTAGGGGGGCCGTACACTGAAGCTTTCTTT. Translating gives CASSLGGPYTEAFF.

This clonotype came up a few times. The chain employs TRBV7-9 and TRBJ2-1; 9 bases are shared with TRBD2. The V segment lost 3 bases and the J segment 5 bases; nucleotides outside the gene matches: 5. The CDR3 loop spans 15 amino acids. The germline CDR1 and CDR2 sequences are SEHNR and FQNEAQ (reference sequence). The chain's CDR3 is CASSLLSGSHNEQFF. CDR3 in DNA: TGTGCCAGCAGCTTGCTTAGCGGGAGCCACAATGAGCAGTTCTTC.

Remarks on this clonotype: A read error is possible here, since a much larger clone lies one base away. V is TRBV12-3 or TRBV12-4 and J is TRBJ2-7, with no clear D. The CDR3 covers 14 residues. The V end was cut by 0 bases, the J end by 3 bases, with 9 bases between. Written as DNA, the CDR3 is TGTGCCAGCAGTTTAGCTCTCACCTACTACGAGCAGTACTTC. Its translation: CASSLALTYYEQYF.

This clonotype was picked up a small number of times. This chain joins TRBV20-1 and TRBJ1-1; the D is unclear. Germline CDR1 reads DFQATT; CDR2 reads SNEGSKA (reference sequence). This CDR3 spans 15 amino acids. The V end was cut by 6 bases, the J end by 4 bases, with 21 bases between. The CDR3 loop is CSAPLTTRSSTEAFF. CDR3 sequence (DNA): TGCAGTGCCCCTCTCACGACGAGGTCGAGCACTGAAGCTTTCTTT.

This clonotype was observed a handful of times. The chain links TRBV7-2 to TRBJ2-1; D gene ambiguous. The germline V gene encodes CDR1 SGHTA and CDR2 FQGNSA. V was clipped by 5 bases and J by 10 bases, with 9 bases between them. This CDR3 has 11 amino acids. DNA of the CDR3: TGTGCCAGCAGCACACGACGGGAGCAGTTCTTC. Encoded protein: CASSTRREQFF.

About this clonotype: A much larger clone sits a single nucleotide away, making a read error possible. CDR3 bases: TGTGCCAGCAGCCCCCGGGTCCCCTCCTACGAGCAGGACTTC. Amino acid sequence: CASSPRVPSYEQDF. The chain links TRBV11-2 to TRBJ2-7; D is undetermined. CDR1 is SGHAT, CDR2 FQNNGV, per germline. The CDR3 totals 14 residues.

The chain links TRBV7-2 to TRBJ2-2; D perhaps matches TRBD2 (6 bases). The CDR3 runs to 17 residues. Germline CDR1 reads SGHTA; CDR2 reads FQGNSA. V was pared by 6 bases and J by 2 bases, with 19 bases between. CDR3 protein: CASSPIYGRGNTGELFF. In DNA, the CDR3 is TGTGCCAGCAGTCCTATCTACGGGAGAGGTAACACCGGGGAGCTGTTTTTT. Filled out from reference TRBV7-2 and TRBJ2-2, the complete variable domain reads GAGVSQSPSNKVTEKGKDVELRCDPISGHTALYWYRQSLGQGLEFLIYFQGNSAPDKSGLPSDRFSAERTGGSVSTLTIQRTQQEDSAVYLCASSPIYGRGNTGELFFGEGSRLTVL.